The present TCR beta chain was sequenced within a study of CD8+ T cells in alopecia areata. General study results and limits: Affected lesional scalp, above all in alopecia totalis/universalis, was more clonal than normal scalp. Scalp repertoires also include resident alphabeta T cells from normal skin. Scalp clonality, along with expanded CD8+ clones among the top 100, was significantly decreased by tofacitinib.

V dropped 0 bases and J dropped 6 bases, with 21 bases sitting between them. The CDR3 runs 18 residues. Extraction and reverse transcription of RNA yielded cDNA as the sequencing template. Sequencing was performed with immunoSEQ multiplex PCR; in TCRdb, only in-frame clones are kept and a portion is missing. The repertoire holds about 180,000 clones, with roughly 58% as singletons. Noted treatment: oral pan-JAK inhibitor, 5-10 mg twice daily. This clone was detected a few times. The target antigen is unknown. The sequenced sample was CD4+ T cells sorted from blood, obtained between weeks 55 and 65, from a patient treated with tofacitinib. The sequence was collected from a human donor with alopecia areata. V gene TRBV23-1 combines with J gene TRBJ2-4; tentatively, D is TRBD2 (6 bases). TRBV23-1 is an ORF, with its function uncertain. In nucleotides, the CDR3 is TGCGCCAGCAGTCAATCAGGGCGGGGTTTAGTCGTTGGAAACATTCAGTACTTC. Its translation: CASSQSGRGLVVGNIQYF.